Listed below are T cell receptor beta chains from one sample, sequenced in a study of CXCR3-negative and CXCR3-positive naive CD8 T cells. After re-calling the 5' RACE reads, TCRdb lists one entry per CDR3 protein, DNA absent. This sample contains approximately 100,000 distinct CDR3 sequences. Sequenced input: naive CXCR3- CD8+ T cells from blood. All receptors come from a human donor in good health. Some clones in this sample may be carry-over from other donors' samples. CDR3s include the opening cysteine and the closing phenylalanine or tryptophan. Some rows mark clone size as missing; the rest say once, few, many or name a class of expanded clone.

j_call | v_call | clone_size | cdr3_aa
TRBJ2-7 | TRBV10-3 | - | CAIRAKESYEQYF
TRBJ2-1 | TRBV7-6 | - | CASSRSADSTYNEQFF
TRBJ2-1 | TRBV5-1 | - | CASSLLLAGVLNEQFF
TRBJ2-3 | TRBV29-1 | - | CSVVIASGRGTDTQYF
TRBJ2-7 | TRBV20-1 | medium-sized | CSADAPTGARDYEQYF
TRBJ1-2 | TRBV4-3 | - | CASSQDAGTFNYGYTF
TRBJ2-7 | TRBV20-1 | - | CSARTSGNYEQYF
TRBJ2-1 | TRBV5-1 | - | CASSWQGGEQFF
TRBJ2-1 | TRBV13 | - | CASSFPTQAADEQFF
TRBJ2-5 | TRBV29-1 | - | CSVEVEGVGGQETQYF
TRBJ2-5 | TRBV3-1 | - | CASSPRTSAEETQYF
TRBJ2-5 | TRBV7-9 | - | CASSLTPSLAGETQYF
TRBJ1-4 | TRBV18 | - | CASSPPGPRDEKLFF
TRBJ2-7 | TRBV7-9 | - | CASSLRTSGYEQYF
TRBJ2-5 | TRBV6-1 | - | CASREDGTGVTETQYF
TRBJ2-3 | TRBV27 | - | CASSPISTSSGADTQYF
TRBJ2-5 | TRBV24-1 | - | CATSDFGFTGQETQYF
TRBJ2-1 | TRBV29-1 | - | CSVVRAGPSYNEQFF
TRBJ1-5 | TRBV27 | - | CASSQGGGDQPQHF
TRBJ1-1 | TRBV5-5 | - | CASSLYGREAFF
TRBJ1-1 | TRBV29-1 | - | CSVVGAPMNTEAFF
TRBJ1-1 | TRBV12-3/TRBV12-4 | - | CASSLGVTEAFF
TRBJ1-2 | TRBV21-1 | - | CASGPLDGHPYPNYGYTF
TRBJ1-1 | TRBV25-1 | - | CPLTGIRHTEAFF
TRBJ2-1 | TRBV24-1 | - | CATSDRGTGVSNEQFF
TRBJ2-4 | TRBV15 | - | CATSKGSYAYF
TRBJ1-4 | TRBV27 | medium-sized | CASSLGLAQGKLFF
TRBJ2-7 | TRBV28 | - | CASSPSRGEGFGEQYF
TRBJ2-3 | TRBV11-2 | - | CASSYSGRSSDTQYF
TRBJ2-1 | TRBV28 | - | CASSLNPDYYNEQFF
TRBJ1-1 | TRBV11-2 | - | CASSSLDGNTEAFF
TRBJ2-2 | TRBV14 | - | CASSQDFGRENTGELFF